This T cell receptor (beta chain) was identified in a study of blood T cells in healthy people across ages (dated by TCRdb to the mid-2010s). At the level of the whole study: In model experiments, roughly one uniquely barcoded TCR beta cDNA molecule per two T cells was captured by template switching. The donors were divided into four age groups: young (average approximately 15 years), middle-aged (roughly 42), aged (approximately 62) and long-lived (roughly 82). Using the same blood draw, the study looked at two additional independent replicas of 1 million unique cDNA reads for two donors, one aged 18 to 30 and the other aged 80 or older. Using deep sequencing normalized with unique cDNA molecular identifiers, the study measured how TCR beta repertoire diversity changes with age. To avoid experimental bias, donors of different ages were randomly spread across the sequencing lanes.

The donors were some 36 Caucasian individuals from Russia, aged roughly 6 to 100 years, who were systemically healthy. Each donor gave ten milliliters of peripheral blood, collected into EDTA-treated Vacutainer tubes. PBMCs were isolated by Ficoll-Paque density-gradient centrifugation, with at least 7 million obtained per sample. Trizol reagent was used to extract total RNA from the PBMCs, yielding at least 6 micrograms per sample. For every donor, flow cytometry on a PBMC aliquot measured the percentage of naive CD45RAhigh/CD27high T cells. This clonotype was seen a few times. The antigen it recognizes is unknown. Base quality data are lacking; no much larger clone is found one base away. Germline trimming: 2 bases from V, 9 bases from J; junction bases outside gene matches: 4. The CDR3 contains 13 residues, cysteine and phenylalanine counted. This entry keeps only the CDR3 DNA: 39 bases, framed from base 1. The germline V gene gives CDR1 as SGHTA and CDR2 as FQGNSA.

The library was made by 5' RACE. The second PCR ran for roughly 7 to 12 cycles and used a J-beta primer mix along with a sample-barcoded 5' primer. Each TCR beta cDNA molecule received a unique molecular identifier from a template-switch 5' adaptor carrying 12 random nucleotides. Each sample yielded at least 2.5 million CDR3-containing paired-end reads. All of the RNA was converted into first-strand cDNA using the Mint cDNA synthesis kit, with a TRBC-specific oligonucleotide serving as the primer. All cDNA was treated with uracil-DNA glycosylase and then went through a first 18-cycle PCR with the universal primers M1SS and BC2_uni_R. The authors' pipeline ran thus. Each sample was normalized by randomly selecting 1 million high-quality reads, each carrying a distinct molecular identifier. Reads sharing molecular identifiers were discarded rather than binned into consensus sequences. MiTCR, set to a Q25 quality threshold and the strictest error-elimination algorithm, was used for CDR3 identification, clonotype clustering and error correction. A nonparametric unseen species model with Euler transformation was used to estimate a lower bound on total TCR beta diversity. TCRdb handled the public reads itself, with Q25 trimming in fastp and clone calling in MiXCR, and kept productive beta chains. Under each unique CDR3 protein, matching rows form one entry showing the most common genes and DNA. The V and J calls reflect TCRdb's pipeline rather than the authors' work. This sample holds some 1.8 million distinct CDR3 sequences; around 42% were observed only once. The ten largest clones capture 23% of the sample.

The investigation overall reported the following: Observed TCR beta diversity per million T cells fell roughly linearly with age, and a significant reduction was already apparent by age about 36. Estimates of total diversity from one million sequenced T cells were regarded as lower bounds and underestimates. Conclusive comparison of naive and antigen-experienced compartments was prevented by the profiling of bulk unsorted PBMCs. The CMV infection status of donors was not known, potentially confounding age-related changes in expanded clonotypes. There was a strong correlation between observed TCR beta diversity and the percentage of naive T cells measured by flow cytometry. The long-lived group showed more naive CD4+ T cells, fewer expanded clones and increased TCR diversity than the aged group, suggesting age selection.

The chain employs TRBV7-2 and TRBJ2-4; TRBD1 lines up with 7 middle nucleotides. The clonotype originates from a human donor in good health. Material: blood. This receptor has the CDR3 CASSLQGVGIQYF. The bases read TGTGCCAGCAGCTTACAGGGGGTGGGCATTCAGTACTTC.